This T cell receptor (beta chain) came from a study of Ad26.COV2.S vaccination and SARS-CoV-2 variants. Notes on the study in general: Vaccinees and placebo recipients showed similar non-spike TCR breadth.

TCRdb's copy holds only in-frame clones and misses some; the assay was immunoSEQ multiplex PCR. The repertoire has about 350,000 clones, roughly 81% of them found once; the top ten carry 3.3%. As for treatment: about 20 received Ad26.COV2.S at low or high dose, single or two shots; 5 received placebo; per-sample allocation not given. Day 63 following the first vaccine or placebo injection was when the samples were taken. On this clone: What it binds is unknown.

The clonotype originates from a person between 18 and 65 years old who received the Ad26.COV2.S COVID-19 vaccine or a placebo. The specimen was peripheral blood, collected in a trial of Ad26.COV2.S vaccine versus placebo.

DNA for the CDR3: TGTGCCAGCAGGGGGTTGGACAGGACCTACATGGACCCCTACGAGCAGTACTTC. It yields the protein CASRGLDRTYMDPYEQYF. The rearrangement links TRBV7-8 to TRBJ2-7, with 7 bases that match TRBD1. The V and J ends lost 6 bases and 2 bases, in that order; junction bases with no gene match: 19. The CDR3 has 18 residues. The germline CDR1 and CDR2 sequences are SGHVS and FQNEAQ.